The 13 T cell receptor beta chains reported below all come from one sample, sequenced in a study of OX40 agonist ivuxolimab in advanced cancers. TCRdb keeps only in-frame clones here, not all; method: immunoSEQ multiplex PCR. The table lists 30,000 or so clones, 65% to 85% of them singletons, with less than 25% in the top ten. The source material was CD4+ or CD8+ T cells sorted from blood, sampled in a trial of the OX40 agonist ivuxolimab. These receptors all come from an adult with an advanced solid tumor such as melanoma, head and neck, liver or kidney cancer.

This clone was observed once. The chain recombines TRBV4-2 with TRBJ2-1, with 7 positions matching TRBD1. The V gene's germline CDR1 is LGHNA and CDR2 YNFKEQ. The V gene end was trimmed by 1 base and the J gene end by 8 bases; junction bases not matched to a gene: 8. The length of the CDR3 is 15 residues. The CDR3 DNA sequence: TGTGCCAGCAGCCAAGCTGTGACAGGGAGTGATGAGCAGTTCTTC. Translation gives CASSQAVTGSDEQFF.

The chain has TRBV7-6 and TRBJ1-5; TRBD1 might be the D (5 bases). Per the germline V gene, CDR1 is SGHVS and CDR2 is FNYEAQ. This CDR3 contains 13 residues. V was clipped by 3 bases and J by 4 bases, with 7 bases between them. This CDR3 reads CASSLGVNQPQHF. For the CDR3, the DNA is TGTGCCAGCAGCTTGGGGGTGAATCAGCCCCAGCATTTT.

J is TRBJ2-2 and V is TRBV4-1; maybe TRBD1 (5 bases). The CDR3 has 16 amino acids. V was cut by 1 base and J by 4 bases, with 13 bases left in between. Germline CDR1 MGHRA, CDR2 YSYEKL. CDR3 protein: CASSQAVWGGTGELFF. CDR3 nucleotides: TGCGCCAGCAGCCAAGCAGTGTGGGGCGGCACCGGGGAGCTGTTTTTT.

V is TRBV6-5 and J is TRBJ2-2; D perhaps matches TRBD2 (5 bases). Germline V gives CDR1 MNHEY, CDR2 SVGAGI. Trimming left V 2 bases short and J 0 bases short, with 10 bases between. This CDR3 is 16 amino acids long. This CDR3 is CASSYEGSSNTGELFF. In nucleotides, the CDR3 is TGTGCCAGCAGTTACGAGGGCAGCTCGAACACCGGGGAGCTGTTTTTT.

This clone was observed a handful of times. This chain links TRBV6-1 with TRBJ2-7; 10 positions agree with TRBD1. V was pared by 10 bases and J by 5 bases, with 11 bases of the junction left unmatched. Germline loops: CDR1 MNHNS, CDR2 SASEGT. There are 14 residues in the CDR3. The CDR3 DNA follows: TGTGCCATCACCCCGGGGGACAGGGGCCACGAGCAGTACTTC. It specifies CAITPGDRGHEQYF.

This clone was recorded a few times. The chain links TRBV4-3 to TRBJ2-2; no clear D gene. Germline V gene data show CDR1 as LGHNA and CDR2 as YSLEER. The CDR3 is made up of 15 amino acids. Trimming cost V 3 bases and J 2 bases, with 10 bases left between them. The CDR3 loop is CASSHLQDNTGELFF. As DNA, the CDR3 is TGCGCCAGCAGCCATCTTCAGGACAACACCGGGGAGCTGTTTTTT.

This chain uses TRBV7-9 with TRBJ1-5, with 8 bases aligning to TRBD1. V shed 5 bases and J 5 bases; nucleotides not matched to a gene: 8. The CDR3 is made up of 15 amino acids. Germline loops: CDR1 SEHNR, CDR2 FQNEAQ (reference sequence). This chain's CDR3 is CASSTDREGDQPQHF. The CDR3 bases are TGTGCCAGCAGCACGGACAGGGAGGGCGATCAGCCCCAGCATTTT.

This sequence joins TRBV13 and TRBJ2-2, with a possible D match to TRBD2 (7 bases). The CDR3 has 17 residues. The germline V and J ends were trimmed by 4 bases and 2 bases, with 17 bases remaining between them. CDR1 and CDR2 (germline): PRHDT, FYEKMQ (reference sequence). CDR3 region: CASSSLMGGPNTGELFF. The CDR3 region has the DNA TGTGCCAGCAGCTCCCTCATGGGGGGGCCAAACACCGGGGAGCTGTTTTTT.

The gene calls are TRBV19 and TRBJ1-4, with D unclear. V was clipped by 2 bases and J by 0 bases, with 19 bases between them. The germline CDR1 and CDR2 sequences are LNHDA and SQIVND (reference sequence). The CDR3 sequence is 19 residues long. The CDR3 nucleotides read TGTGCCAGTAGTATATTTCCGGCGATTAAGACTGCAACTAATGAAAAACTGTTTTTT. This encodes CASSIFPAIKTATNEKLFF.

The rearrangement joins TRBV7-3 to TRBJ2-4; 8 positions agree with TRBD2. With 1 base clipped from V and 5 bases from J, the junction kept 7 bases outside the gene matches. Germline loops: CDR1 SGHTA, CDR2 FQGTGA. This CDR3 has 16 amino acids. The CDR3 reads CASSLSGSGTENIQYF. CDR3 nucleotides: TGTGCCAGCAGCTTAAGCGGTAGCGGGACGGAAAACATTCAGTACTTC.

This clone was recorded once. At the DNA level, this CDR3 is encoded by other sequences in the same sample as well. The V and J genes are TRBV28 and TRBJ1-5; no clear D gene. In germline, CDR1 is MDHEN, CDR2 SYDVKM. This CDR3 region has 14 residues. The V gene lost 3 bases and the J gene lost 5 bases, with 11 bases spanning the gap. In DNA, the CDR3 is TGTGCCAGCAGTTTGCGTGGTAGGGATCAGCCCCAGCATTTT. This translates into CASSLRGRDQPQHF. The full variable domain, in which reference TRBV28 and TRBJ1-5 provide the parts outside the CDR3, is DVKVTQSSRYLVKRTGEKVFLECVQDMDHENMFWYRQDPGLGLRLIYFSYDVKMKEKGDIPEGYSVSREKKERFSLILESASTNQTSMYLCASSLRGRDQPQHFGDGTRLSIL.

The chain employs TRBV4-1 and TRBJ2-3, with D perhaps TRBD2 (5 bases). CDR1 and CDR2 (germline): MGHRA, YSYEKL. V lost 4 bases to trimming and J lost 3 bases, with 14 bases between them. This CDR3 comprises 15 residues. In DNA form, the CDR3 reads TGCGCCAGCAGCCCCGGGGTGACTGATACAGATACGCAGTATTTT. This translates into CASSPGVTDTDTQYF.

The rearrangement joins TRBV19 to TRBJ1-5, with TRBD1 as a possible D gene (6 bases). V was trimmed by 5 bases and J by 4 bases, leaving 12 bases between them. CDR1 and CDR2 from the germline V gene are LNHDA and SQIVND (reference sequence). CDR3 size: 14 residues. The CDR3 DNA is TGTGCCAGTAGTGGGTCAGGGACAAATCAGCCCCAGCATTTT. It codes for CASSGSGTNQPQHF.